This T cell receptor beta chain was documented in a study of T cell responses to AZD1222 COVID-19 vaccine. Profiled with immunoSEQ multiplex PCR; TCRdb holds only in-frame clones, not every one. The table lists under 200,000 clones, around 90% of them singletons, with about 24% in the top ten. The study's findings and limits: Seropositive AZD1222 recipients at baseline numbered only 5 or 6. Spike-specific TCR depth and breadth grew after two AZD1222 doses.

Between the trimmed V and J ends, which lost 2 bases and 5 bases, there was a span of 8 bases. The germline V gene has CDR1 SGHTA and CDR2 FQGTGA. The CDR3 length is 13 residues. Comment on this clone: Its cognate antigen is unknown. This sample also contains other DNA sequences that code for the same CDR3.

The sample in question was peripheral blood, obtained 28 days after the second AZD1222 dose. The receptor comes from an adult who received the AZD1222 COVID-19 vaccine. The genes are TRBV7-3 and TRBJ2-3; the D is unclear. CDR3 coding DNA: TGTGCCAGCAGCTTACGAGAAGGAGATACGCAGTATTTT. The encoded protein is CASSLREGDTQYF.